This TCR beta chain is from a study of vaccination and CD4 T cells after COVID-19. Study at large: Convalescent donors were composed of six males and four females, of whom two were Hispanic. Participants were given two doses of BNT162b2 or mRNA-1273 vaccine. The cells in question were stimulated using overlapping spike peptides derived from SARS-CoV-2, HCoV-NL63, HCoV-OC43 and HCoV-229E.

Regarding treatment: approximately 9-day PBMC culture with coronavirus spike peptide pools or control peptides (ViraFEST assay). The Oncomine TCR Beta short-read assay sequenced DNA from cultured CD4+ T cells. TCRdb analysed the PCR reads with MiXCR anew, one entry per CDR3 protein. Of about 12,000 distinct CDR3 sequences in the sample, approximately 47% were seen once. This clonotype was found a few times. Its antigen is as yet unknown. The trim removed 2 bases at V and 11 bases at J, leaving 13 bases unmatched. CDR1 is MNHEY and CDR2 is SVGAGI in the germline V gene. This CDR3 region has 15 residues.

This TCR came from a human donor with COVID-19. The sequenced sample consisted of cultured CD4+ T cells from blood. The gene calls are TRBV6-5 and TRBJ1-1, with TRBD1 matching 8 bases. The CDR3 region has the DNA TGTGCCAGCAGTTACGCACTCTTTCAACAGGGGGGTGCTTTCTTT. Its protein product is CASSYALFQQGGAFF.